A selection of T cell receptor beta chains follows, all from one sample in a study of blood T cell repertoires in COVID-19. Measured with immunoSEQ multiplex PCR; TCRdb has only the in-frame clones, and not every one. The sample shows around 23,000 clones, 75% to 90% of them seen only once. The specimen was peripheral blood. The source is a human donor in a cohort sampled during active COVID-19. The CDR3 runs from the conserved cysteine through the conserved F or W. D genes are given only for firm matches. Size is omitted from some rows. Given values are once, few, many or a class for expanded clones.

size	D	V	J	DNA	CDR3
NA	TRBD1	TRBV7-9	TRBJ1-1	TGTGCCAGCAGCTTCCCAGACAGGGTAAGGACTGAAGCTTTCTTT	CASSFPDRVRTEAFF
NA	TRBD1	TRBV6-5	TRBJ2-1	TGTGCCAGCAGATCCGGGACAGGGGGCTACAATGAGCAGTTCTTC	CASRSGTGGYNEQFF
NA	TRBD2	TRBV3-1/TRBV3-2	TRBJ2-3	TGTGCCAGCAGCCAAAGACTAGCTGTAGATACGCAGTATTTT	CASSQRLAVDTQYF
NA	NA	TRBV25-1	TRBJ1-2	TGTGCCAGCAGTCTCGGGACTGGAGATTACTATGGCTACACCTTC	CASSLGTGDYYGYTF
NA	NA	TRBV12-3/TRBV12-4	TRBJ2-1	TGTGCCAGCAGTCAACGGGAGCAGTTCTTC	CASSQREQFF
NA	NA	TRBV6-2/TRBV6-3	TRBJ1-1	TGTGCCAGCAGTCCCGACTTCCTGGACACTGAAGCTTTCTTT	CASSPDFLDTEAFF
NA	NA	TRBV6-6	TRBJ2-6	TGTGCCAGCAGTTACGAGGCAGGGTACGGGGCCAACGTCCTGACTTTC	CASSYEAGYGANVLTF
NA	TRBD1	TRBV13	TRBJ1-1	TGTGCCAGCAGCCCTCCCAGGGGGCTTTTGAGTGGGACTGAAGCTTTCTTT	CASSPPRGLLSGTEAFF
NA	NA	TRBV7-2	TRBJ2-3	TGTGCCAGCAGCTTAGCGCCGGGTAGCACAGATACGCAGTATTTT	CASSLAPGSTDTQYF
few	TRBD1	TRBV25-1	TRBJ1-2	TGTGCCAGCAGTGAATTCAGGGGGCAGAAAATCGACTACACCTTC	CASSEFRGQKIDYTF
NA	TRBD1	TRBV5-1	TRBJ2-5	TGCGCCAGCAGCCCACGACAGGGGATGGGTGAGACCCAGTACTTC	CASSPRQGMGETQYF
NA	NA	TRBV11-2	TRBJ2-7	TGTGCCAGCAGCTTCAGAATCTACGAGCAGTACTTC	CASSFRIYEQYF
NA	TRBD2	TRBV15	TRBJ2-7	TGTGCCACCAGCAGAGGGGACTACACGAGCTCCTACGAGCAGTACTTC	CATSRGDYTSSYEQYF
NA	NA	TRBV6-2/TRBV6-3	TRBJ1-6	TGTGCCAGCAGTATTCTTAATTCACCCCTCCACTTT	CASSILNSPLHF
NA	NA	TRBV6-1	TRBJ2-3	TGTGCCAGCAGTGTTGGGGCAGGGGCACAGGCGGATACGCAGTATTTT	CASSVGAGAQADTQYF
NA	TRBD2	TRBV3-1/TRBV3-2	TRBJ2-3	TGTGCCAGCAGCCAAGGGCTAGCGGGAGGGCCAGATACGCAGTATTTT	CASSQGLAGGPDTQYF
few	TRBD2	TRBV5-1	TRBJ2-7	TGCGCCAGCAGCTGGGGGACTAGCGGGAGAGGCGAGCAGTACTTC	CASSWGTSGRGEQYF
NA	NA	TRBV14	TRBJ1-1	TGTGCCAGCAGCCAAGGCGTAAAAGCTTTCTTT	CASSQGVKAFF
NA	NA	TRBV19	TRBJ2-7	TGTGCCAGTAGTATAAGCCCCCGTAGTTTCCACGAGCAGTACTTC	CASSISPRSFHEQYF
NA	NA	TRBV6-5	TRBJ2-5	TGTGCCAGCGAGGACTCACACAATAGCGAGTACTTC	CASEDSHNSEYF
NA	NA	TRBV5-5	TRBJ2-5	TGTGCCAGCAGCTCGAGGCCGAGCGAGGGTGTAGAGACCCAGTACTTC	CASSSRPSEGVETQYF
NA	TRBD1	TRBV7-2	TRBJ1-2	TGTGCCAGCAGCTCGACAGGGGCCCAGTATGGCTACACCTTC	CASSSTGAQYGYTF
NA	NA	TRBV4-3	TRBJ2-5	TGCGCCAGCAGCCAAGCCCGAGATCGCTCCCCCGCGGAGACCCAGTACTTC	CASSQARDRSPAETQYF